The 25 T cell receptor beta chains below come from one sample, sequenced in a study of shared clonotypes between healthy human individuals. Libraries were prepared by immunoSEQ multiplex PCR; TCRdb keeps only in-frame clonotypes and omits some of them. The data hold over 400,000 clones, with 81% observed a single time. Material for sequencing was PBMCs. The receptors here all came from a woman between 35 and 50 years old in good health. Some clones in this sample may be carry-over from other donors' samples.

Comments on this clone: With only one base between it and a far larger clone, this is likely a read error. The V call is TRBV28, the J call TRBJ2-7; D is perhaps TRBD2 (5 bases). In germline, CDR1 is MDHEN, CDR2 SYDVKM. The germline V and J ends were trimmed by 8 bases and 4 bases, with 24 bases remaining between them. This CDR3 has 16 amino acids. CDR3 sequence reads: CASPPSLASWRYEQYF. The CDR3, as DNA: TGTGCCAGCCCCCCCTCCCTGGCTAGCTGGAGGTACGAGCAGTACTTC. The variable domain in full, with the rest retrieved from reference TRBV28 and TRBJ2-7, is DVKVTQSSRYLVKRTGEKVFLECVQDMDHENMFWYRQDPGLGLRLIYFSYDVKMKEKGDIPEGYSVSREKKERFSLILESASTNQTSMYLCASPPSLASWRYEQYFGPGTRLTVT.

Turning to this clone: This likely came from a read error, as a far larger clone is one base away. The chain joins TRBV6-5 to TRBJ2-6, with a possible D match to TRBD1 (5 bases). This CDR3 is 14 amino acids long. CDR1 MNHEY and CDR2 SVGAGI come from the germline V gene. CDR3 in amino acids: CASSRLSGADVLTF. The CDR3 DNA reads as TGTGCCAGCAGCCGACTTTCTGGGGCCGACGTCCTGACTTTC.

The chain recombines TRBV30 with TRBJ1-1; TRBD1 is a possible D gene (5 bases). The CDR3 has 13 amino acids. Per the germline V gene, CDR1 is GTSNPN and CDR2 is SVGIG (reference sequence). CDR3 loop: CAVNLGTPTEAFF. CDR3 DNA: TGTGCTGTAAACCTCGGGACTCCCACTGAAGCTTTCTTT.

The chain combines TRBV7-8 with TRBJ2-1, with TRBD2 matching over 7 bases. This CDR3 is 13 amino acids long. Germline CDR1 reads SGHVS; CDR2 reads FQNEAQ. J was trimmed by 9 bases and V by 1 base; bases with no gene match: 3. CDR3 sequence: CASSLGAGSEQFF. The DNA for the CDR3 is TGTGCCAGCAGCTTAGGAGCGGGAAGTGAGCAGTTCTTC.

This clone was counted at least ten times. Within the sample, other DNA sequences also encode this same CDR3. The gene calls are TRBV5-6 and TRBJ2-3; 13 bases line up with TRBD2. V lost 1 base and J lost 4; bases outside the gene matches: 6. Per the germline V gene, CDR1 is SGHDT and CDR2 is YYEEEE. This CDR3 has 17 residues. The CDR3 protein is CASSLLLAGGPADTQYF. The CDR3 DNA reads TGTGCCAGCAGCTTGTTACTAGCGGGAGGGCCTGCAGATACGCAGTATTTT.

The V and J genes are TRBV19 and TRBJ1-5; D unresolved. Trimming left V 5 bases short and J 1 base short, with 6 bases between. Germline values: CDR1 LNHDA, CDR2 SQIVND (reference sequence). CDR3 length: 13 residues. CDR3: CASSLSSNQPQHF. CDR3 DNA: TGTGCCAGTAGTTTATCGAGCAATCAGCCCCAGCATTTT.

Notes on this clone: This may be a read error: a much more frequent sequence differs by one nucleotide. In DNA form, the CDR3 reads TGTGCCAGCAGCCGCCCCATGACACTGTACCAAGAGACCCAGTACTTC. Translated: CASSRPMTLYQETQYF. The gene calls are TRBV7-8 and TRBJ2-5; D not resolved. The CDR3 runs 16 residues. CDR1 is SGHVS and CDR2 is FQNEAQ in the germline V gene. Trimming left V 5 bases short and J 0 bases short, with 16 bases between.

The chain links TRBV27 to TRBJ2-1; TRBD2 aligns across 8 bases. The CDR3 has 15 residues. J lost 5 bases, V lost 5 bases, and 8 bases had no gene match. Germline lookup yields CDR1 MNHEY and CDR2 SMNVEV (reference sequence). Here the CDR3 reads CASSRAGGLNNEQFF. The CDR3 bases are TGTGCCAGCAGTCGTGCGGGAGGACTTAACAATGAGCAGTTCTTC.

This chain links TRBV28 with TRBJ1-5; TRBD1 might be the D (5 bases). The CDR3 covers 13 residues. Trimming pared 4 bases from V and 4 bases from J, leaving 8 bases between. The germline V gene encodes CDR1 MDHEN and CDR2 SYDVKM. The CDR3 DNA reads as TGTGCCAGCAGTTGGGGGAATAATCAGCCCCAGCATTTT. It yields the protein CASSWGNNQPQHF.

A single count supports this clone. This probably arose from a read error, given a far larger clone one base away. The V and J genes are TRBV4-2 and TRBJ1-1; possibly TRBD1 for D (5 bases). The CDR3 totals 14 residues. Germline CDR1 reads LGHNA; CDR2 reads YNFKEQ. The DNA of the CDR3 is TGTGCCAGCAGCCCCCAGGTCAGGGTCACTGGAGCTTTCTTT. It encodes CASSPQVRVTGAFF.

This clone was seen only once. The chain carries TRBV6-1 and TRBJ2-2; 8 bases fit TRBD1. This CDR3 is 16 amino acids long. J was trimmed by 2 bases and V by 4 bases; bases with no gene match: 6. The germline CDR1 and CDR2 sequences are MNHNS and SASEGT. The CDR3 loop reads CASSASGGANTGELFF. As DNA, the CDR3 is TGTGCCAGCAGTGCCTCAGGGGGCGCAAACACCGGGGAGCTGTTTTTT.

This clone was counted a few times. The chain links TRBV9 to TRBJ2-1; TRBD2 matches at 9 bases. Germline V lookup: CDR1 SGDLS, CDR2 YYNGEE. The junction had 6 bases not matched to a gene; V was cut back by 0 bases and J by 14 bases. The CDR3 runs 13 residues. Here the CDR3 DNA reads TGTGCCAGCAGCGTAGGTGTAGCGGGAGCAGAGTTCTTC. Amino acids: CASSVGVAGAEFF.

The chain links TRBV5-1 to TRBJ1-2; D is perhaps TRBD1 (5 bases). The germline V and J ends were trimmed by 4 bases and 5 bases, with 18 bases remaining between them. The CDR3 contains 15 residues. The germline CDR1 and CDR2 sequences are SGHRS and YFSETQ. The CDR3 region has the DNA TGCGCCAGCAGCACGGGACCCTTTGAGGAGTATGGCTACACCTTC. It translates to CASSTGPFEEYGYTF. Full variable domain (rest looked up from reference TRBV5-1 and TRBJ1-2): KAGVTQTPRYLIKTRGQQVTLSCSPISGHRSVSWYQQTPGQGLQFLFEYFSETQRNKGNFPGRFSGRQFSNSRSEMNVSTLELGDSALYLCASSTGPFEEYGYTFGSGTRLTVV.

CDR3 nucleotide sequence: TGCGCCAGCAGTGCGGACAGGGGTCGTGGTGAGCAGTTCTTC. It specifies CASSADRGRGEQFF. The V and J genes are TRBV23-1 and TRBJ2-1, with 9 bases aligning to TRBD1. TRBV23-1 is marked as an open reading frame, function uncertain. The CDR3 extends over 14 amino acids. The junction had 8 bases not matched to a gene; V was cut back by 5 bases and J by 9 bases.

The chain joins TRBV5-1 to TRBJ2-1, with D unresolved. The CDR3 contains 13 residues. Germline-derived CDR1 and CDR2 are SGHRS and YFSETQ. Trimming took off 2 bases at V and 8 bases at J, with 11 bases between the two ends. CDR3 sequence reads: CASSLTQVDEQFF. CDR3 DNA sequence: TGCGCCAGCAGCTTAACCCAAGTGGATGAGCAGTTCTTC.

Turning to this clone: A far larger clone is off by one base, so a read error is likely. This chain connects TRBV27 to TRBJ2-5; the D call may be TRBD1 or TRBD2 (6 bases each). Per the germline V gene, CDR1 is MNHEY and CDR2 is SMNVEV (reference sequence). V dropped 4 bases and J dropped 11 bases, with 14 bases sitting between them. There are 12 residues in the CDR3. The CDR3 DNA reads TGTGCCAGCAGTTCCAAGGGGGGCGGGCAGTACTTC. Protein: CASSSKGGGQYF.

The J gene is TRBJ2-6, the V gene TRBV5-4; 13 positions match TRBD2. This CDR3 region has 18 residues. V dropped 3 bases and J dropped 4; count of bases not matched to a gene: 7. Germline CDR1 is SGHNT and CDR2 is YYREEE (reference sequence). The CDR3 protein is CASSSRTSGRSGANVLTF. CDR3 bases: TGTGCCAGCAGCTCCCGGACTAGCGGGAGATCGGGGGCCAACGTCCTGACTTTC.

On this clone itself: The same CDR3 can be traced to other DNA sequences in this sample. V is TRBV5-1 and J is TRBJ2-1; TRBD2 aligns across 15 bases. This CDR3 has 15 residues. V was clipped by 4 bases and J by 6 bases; unmatched bases: 2. Germline CDR1 is SGHRS and CDR2 is YFSETQ. The CDR3 reads CASSPGLAGGNEQFF. The CDR3 nucleotides are TGCGCCAGCAGCCCGGGACTAGCGGGAGGCAATGAGCAGTTCTTC.

The chain employs TRBV7-9 and TRBJ2-5, with 9 bases aligning to TRBD1. The junction had 12 bases not matched to a gene; V was cut back by 5 bases and J by 5 bases. The CDR3 runs to 16 residues. Germline V gene data show CDR1 as SEHNR and CDR2 as FQNEAQ (reference sequence). As DNA, the CDR3 is TGTGCCAGCAGCCCTAGAGGGCGGGACAGGGAGGAGACCCAGTACTTC. Protein product: CASSPRGRDREETQYF.

This chain uses TRBV11-2 with TRBJ2-7; D remains unclear. Trimming shortened V by 3 bases and J by 1 base, and 4 bases separated the two germline ends. CDR3 length: 12 residues. Germline V gene sequence: CDR1 SGHAT, CDR2 FQNNGV. In DNA form, the CDR3 reads TGTGCCAGCAGCTTGTTTTCCTACGAGCAGTACTTC. It codes for CASSLFSYEQYF.

The chain has TRBV2 and TRBJ2-7; 10 bases are a match to TRBD2. This CDR3 comprises 17 residues. Germline CDR1 reads SNHLY; CDR2 reads FYNNEI. V gave up 8 bases and J gave up 7 bases; unmatched junction bases: 20. CDR3 in amino acids: CASGDDGWSGREREQYF. For the CDR3, the DNA is TGTGCCAGCGGGGATGACGGATGGAGCGGGAGGGAGAGGGAGCAGTACTTC.

J is TRBJ1-5 and V is TRBV7-2, with D possibly matching TRBD1 (5 bases). V shed 5 bases and J shed 4 bases, with 15 bases lying between them. Germline values: CDR1 SGHTA, CDR2 FQGNSA. The CDR3 extends over 15 amino acids. DNA for the CDR3: TGTGCCAGCAGCCTAAGACAGCAAGATAATCAGCCCCAGCATTTT. This codes for CASSLRQQDNQPQHF.

The chain is built from TRBV7-9 and TRBJ2-2; 7 nucleotides agree with TRBD1. With 3 bases clipped from V and 2 bases from J, the junction kept 3 bases outside the gene matches. The CDR3 has 15 residues. Germline CDR1 is SEHNR and CDR2 is FQNEAQ (reference sequence). The CDR3 region is CASSFTGDNTGELFF. In DNA form, the CDR3 reads TGTGCCAGCAGCTTCACAGGGGACAACACCGGGGAGCTGTTTTTT.

This clone was detected once. V and J are TRBV29-1 and TRBJ1-1; D is unclear. Germline CDR1 and CDR2: SQVTM and ANQGSEA. The CDR3 contains 14 residues. V was pared by 8 bases and J by 7 bases, with 23 bases between. The CDR3 here is CSIVITRGGIEAFF. CDR3 nucleotide sequence: TGCAGCATTGTCATAACCCGGGGTGGGATTGAAGCTTTCTTT. Supplemented by reference TRBV29-1 and TRBJ1-1, the full variable domain reads SAVISQKPSRDICQRGTSLTIQCQVDSQVTMMFWYRQQPGQSLTLIATANQGSEATYESGFVIDKFPISRPNLTFSTLTVSNMSPEDSSIYLCSIVITRGGIEAFFGQGTRLTVV.

This clone was recorded at least ten times. Other nucleotide sequences in the sample specify the same CDR3. This chain uses TRBV1 with TRBJ2-4; the table's TRBD2 call for D was not verified on the DNA. TRBV1 is tagged as a pseudogene. The CDR3 consists of 14 residues. The CDR3 reads CTSSPRGLKNIQYF. CDR3 nucleotide sequence: TGCACCAGCAGCCCGAGAGGGTTAAAAAACATTCAGTACTTC.